This TCR beta chain was recovered during a study of T cell responses to AZD1222 COVID-19 vaccine. The length of the CDR3 is 15 residues. Germline loops: CDR1 WSHSY, CDR2 SAAADI. The V gene end was trimmed by 8 bases and the J gene end by 1 base; junction bases not matched to a gene: 9. Data came from immunoSEQ multiplex PCR; TCRdb stores just in-frame clones and leaves some out. There are over 110,000 clones in the sample; 90% to 95% occur only once, and roughly 5% lies in the top ten. The sample in question was peripheral blood, obtained on day 0 of AZD1222 vaccination. The chain combines TRBV10-2 with TRBJ2-3; the match to TRBD2 covers 7 bases. The sequence was obtained from an adult in good health. The CDR3 sequence is CASRDYSIGTDTQYF. The CDR3, as DNA: TGCGCCAGCCGGGACTATTCAATAGGCACAGATACGCAGTATTTT.